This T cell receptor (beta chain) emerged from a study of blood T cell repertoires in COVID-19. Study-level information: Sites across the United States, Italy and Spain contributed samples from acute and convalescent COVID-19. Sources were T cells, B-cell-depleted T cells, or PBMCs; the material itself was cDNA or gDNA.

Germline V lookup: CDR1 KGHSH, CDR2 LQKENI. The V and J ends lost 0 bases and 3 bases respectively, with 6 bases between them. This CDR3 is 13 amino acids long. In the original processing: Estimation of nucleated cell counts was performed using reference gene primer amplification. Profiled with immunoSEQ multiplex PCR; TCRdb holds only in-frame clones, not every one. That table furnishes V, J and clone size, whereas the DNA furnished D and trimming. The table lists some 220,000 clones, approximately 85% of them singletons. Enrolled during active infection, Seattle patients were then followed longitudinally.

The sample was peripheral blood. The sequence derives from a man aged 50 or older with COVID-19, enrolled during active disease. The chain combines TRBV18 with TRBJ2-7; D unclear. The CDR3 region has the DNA TGTGCCAGCTCACCACCTTCACTCTACGAGCAGTACTTC. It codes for CASSPPSLYEQYF.